This T cell receptor (beta chain) was captured by sequencing in a study of cytomegalovirus exposure and HLA in healthy donors. The CDR3 has 15 residues. Germline trimming cut 3 bases from V and 3 bases from J; bases unmatched to any gene: 3. CDR1 and CDR2 (germline): MDHEN, SYDVKM. Overall study results and limits: A list of roughly 180 TCR beta chains associated with cytomegalovirus was given.

PCR employed 60 Vbeta and 13 Jbeta primers. Repertoires were generated with immunoSEQ multiplex PCR, while TCRdb's copy carries only in-frame clones and drops some. The data contain fewer than 250,000 clones, around 73% of them seen just once; the ten biggest clones take up over 2%. With regard to this clone: What it recognizes is unknown.

The TCR originated in a woman in her 30s in good health and CMV-seropositive. The sequencing sample was made of PBMCs. The J gene is TRBJ2-7, the V gene TRBV28, with 12 bases that match TRBD2. Here the CDR3 reads CASSFQLAGGYEQYF. Written as DNA, the CDR3 is TGTGCCAGCAGTTTTCAACTAGCGGGGGGCTACGAGCAGTACTTC.